A selection of T cell receptor beta chains follows, all from one sample in a study of blood T cell repertoires in COVID-19. Profiled with immunoSEQ multiplex PCR; TCRdb holds only in-frame clones, not every one. The sample has more than 110,000 clones; 79% are singletons. Sequencing used peripheral blood. Source of these receptors: a man in his sixties with acute or convalescent COVID-19. CDR3s include the opening cysteine and the closing phenylalanine or tryptophan. The D gene is left open where the match is weak. Clone size is stated in some rows and not others, as once, few, many or a class when expanded.

v_call: TRBV12-3/TRBV12-4; d_call: TRBD1; clone_size: once; j_call: TRBJ2-4; cdr3_aa: CASSPGTGAPNF; cdr3_nt: TGTGCCAGCAGTCCCGGGACAGGTGCTCCGAACTTC
v_call: TRBV28; d_call: TRBD1; clone_size: -; j_call: TRBJ1-4; cdr3_aa: CASRLQGATNEKLFF; cdr3_nt: TGTGCCAGCCGGTTACAGGGGGCAACTAATGAAAAACTGTTTTTT
v_call: TRBV7-7; d_call: TRBD1; clone_size: -; j_call: TRBJ1-3; cdr3_aa: CASSLGGTTGGNTIYF; cdr3_nt: TGTGCTAGCAGCTTAGGGGGCACGACGGGCGGAAACACCATATATTTT
v_call: TRBV6-1; d_call: -; clone_size: once; j_call: TRBJ2-1; cdr3_aa: CASSEAWGGEQFF; cdr3_nt: TGTGCCAGCAGTGAAGCGTGGGGCGGTGAGCAGTTCTTC
v_call: TRBV18; d_call: TRBD1; clone_size: -; j_call: TRBJ2-2; cdr3_aa: CASSLRQGRNTGELFF; cdr3_nt: TGTGCCAGCTCACTTAGACAGGGGAGAAACACCGGGGAGCTGTTTTTT
v_call: TRBV5-6; d_call: -; clone_size: -; j_call: TRBJ1-5; cdr3_aa: CASSYGQTGRPQHF; cdr3_nt: TGTGCCAGCAGCTACGGACAAACAGGGAGGCCCCAGCATTTT
v_call: TRBV7-2; d_call: -; clone_size: -; j_call: TRBJ2-2; cdr3_aa: CASSFGEPGELFF; cdr3_nt: TGTGCCAGCAGCTTCGGGGAGCCCGGGGAGCTGTTTTTT
v_call: TRBV9; d_call: TRBD2; clone_size: once; j_call: TRBJ2-3; cdr3_aa: CASSAWTSALGDTQYF; cdr3_nt: TGTGCCAGCAGCGCCTGGACTAGCGCGTTAGGAGATACGCAGTATTTT
v_call: TRBV6-5; d_call: TRBD2; clone_size: once; j_call: TRBJ2-7; cdr3_aa: CASTLSGSSYEQYF; cdr3_nt: TGTGCCAGCACCCTTAGCGGGAGCTCCTACGAGCAGTACTTC
v_call: TRBV7-9; d_call: TRBD1; clone_size: -; j_call: TRBJ1-4; cdr3_aa: CASFSDGTVDEKLFF; cdr3_nt: TGTGCCAGCTTTAGTGACGGGACAGTTGATGAAAAACTGTTTTTT
v_call: TRBV29-1; d_call: TRBD1; clone_size: -; j_call: TRBJ2-7; cdr3_aa: CSVLTGVRQYF; cdr3_nt: TGCAGCGTCTTGACAGGGGTAAGGCAGTACTTC
v_call: TRBV10-2; d_call: TRBD2; clone_size: once; j_call: TRBJ2-2; cdr3_aa: CASSELAGGGGELFF; cdr3_nt: TGCGCCAGCAGTGAGTTGGCGGGAGGTGGCGGGGAGCTGTTTTTT
v_call: TRBV27; d_call: TRBD2; clone_size: -; j_call: TRBJ2-3; cdr3_aa: CASRRERQYF; cdr3_nt: TGTGCCAGCAGGCGGGAGAGGCAGTATTTT
v_call: TRBV28; d_call: -; clone_size: -; j_call: TRBJ2-1; cdr3_aa: CASSQGLNEQFF; cdr3_nt: TGTGCCAGCAGTCAGGGACTTAATGAGCAGTTCTTC
v_call: TRBV27; d_call: -; clone_size: -; j_call: TRBJ2-7; cdr3_aa: CASSQLESYEQYF; cdr3_nt: TGTGCCAGCAGCCAACTGGAGTCCTACGAGCAGTACTTC